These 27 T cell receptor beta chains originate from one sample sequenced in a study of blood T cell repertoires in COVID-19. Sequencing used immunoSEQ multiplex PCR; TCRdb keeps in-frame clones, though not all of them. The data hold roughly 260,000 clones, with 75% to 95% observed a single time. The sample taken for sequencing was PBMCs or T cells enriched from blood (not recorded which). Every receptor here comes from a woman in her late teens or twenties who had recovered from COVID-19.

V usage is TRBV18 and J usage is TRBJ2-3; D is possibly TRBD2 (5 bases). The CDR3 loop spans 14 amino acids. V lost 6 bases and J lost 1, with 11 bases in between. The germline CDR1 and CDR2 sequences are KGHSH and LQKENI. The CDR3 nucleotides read TGTGCCAGCTCGCCGTCAGCGGGCACAGATACGCAGTATTTT. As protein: CASSPSAGTDTQYF.

Written as DNA, the CDR3 is TGTGCCAGCAGTACGAGACAGCCTACATATGGCTACACCTTC. This translates into CASSTRQPTYGYTF. V usage is TRBV28 and J usage is TRBJ1-2; TRBD1 is a possible D gene (5 bases). The CDR3 extends over 14 amino acids. V shed 5 bases and J shed 5 bases, with 15 bases lying between them. The germline V gene has CDR1 MDHEN and CDR2 SYDVKM.

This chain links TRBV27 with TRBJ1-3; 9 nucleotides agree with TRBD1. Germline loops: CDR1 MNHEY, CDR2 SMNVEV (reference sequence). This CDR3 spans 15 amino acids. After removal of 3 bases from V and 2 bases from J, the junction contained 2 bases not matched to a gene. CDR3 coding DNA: TGTGCCAGCAGTTTTACAGGGGGCGCTGGAAACACCATATATTTT. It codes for CASSFTGGAGNTIYF.

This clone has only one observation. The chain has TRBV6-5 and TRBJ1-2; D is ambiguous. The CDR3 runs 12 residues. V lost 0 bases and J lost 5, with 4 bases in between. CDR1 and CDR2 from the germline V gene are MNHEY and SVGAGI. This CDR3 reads CASSYSGYGYTF. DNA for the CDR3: TGTGCCAGCAGTTACTCCGGGTATGGCTACACCTTC.

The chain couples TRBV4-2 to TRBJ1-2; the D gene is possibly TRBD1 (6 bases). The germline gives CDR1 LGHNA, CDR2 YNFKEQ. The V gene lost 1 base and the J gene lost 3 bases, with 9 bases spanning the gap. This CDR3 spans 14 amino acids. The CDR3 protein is CASSQGQEHYGYTF. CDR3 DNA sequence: TGTGCCAGCAGCCAAGGACAGGAGCACTATGGCTACACCTTC.

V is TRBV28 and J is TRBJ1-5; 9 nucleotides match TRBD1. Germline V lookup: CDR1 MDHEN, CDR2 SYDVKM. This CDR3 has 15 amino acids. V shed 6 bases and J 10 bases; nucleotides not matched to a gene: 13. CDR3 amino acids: CASSFPGTGSKPQHF. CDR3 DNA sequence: TGTGCCAGCAGCTTTCCGGGGACAGGGAGTAAACCCCAGCATTTT.

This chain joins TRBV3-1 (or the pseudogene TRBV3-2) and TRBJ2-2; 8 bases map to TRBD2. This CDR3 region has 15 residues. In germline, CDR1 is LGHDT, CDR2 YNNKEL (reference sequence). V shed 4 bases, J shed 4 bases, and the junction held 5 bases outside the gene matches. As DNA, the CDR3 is TGTGCCAGCAGCCTAGCGGGACGGGGCACCGGGGAGCTGTTTTTT. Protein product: CASSLAGRGTGELFF.

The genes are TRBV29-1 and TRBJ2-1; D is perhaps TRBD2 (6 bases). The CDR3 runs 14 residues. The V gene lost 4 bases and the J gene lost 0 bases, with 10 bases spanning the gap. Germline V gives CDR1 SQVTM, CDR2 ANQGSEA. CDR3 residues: CSVVFGSSYNEQFF. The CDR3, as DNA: TGCAGCGTTGTGTTCGGGAGCTCCTACAATGAGCAGTTCTTC.

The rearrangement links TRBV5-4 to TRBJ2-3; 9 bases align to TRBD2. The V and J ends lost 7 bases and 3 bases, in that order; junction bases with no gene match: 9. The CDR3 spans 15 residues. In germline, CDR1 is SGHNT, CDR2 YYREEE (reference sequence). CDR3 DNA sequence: TGTGCCAGCCTCCGGCGGGAGGGCCGAACAGATACGCAGTATTTT. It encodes CASLRREGRTDTQYF.

In DNA form, the CDR3 reads TGTGCCAGAAGCTTGTACCAGGGCGATCAGCCCCAGCATTTT. As protein: CARSLYQGDQPQHF. The V and J genes are TRBV5-3 and TRBJ1-5; D is perhaps TRBD1 (5 bases). TRBV5-3 is reported as an ORF; its role is uncertain. The CDR3 runs 14 residues. The V gene lost 1 base and the J gene lost 5 bases, with 10 bases spanning the gap.

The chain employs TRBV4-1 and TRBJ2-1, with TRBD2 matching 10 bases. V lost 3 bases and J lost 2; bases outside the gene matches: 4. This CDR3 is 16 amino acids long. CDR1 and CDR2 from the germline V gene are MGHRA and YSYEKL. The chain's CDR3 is CASSHPSGSAYNEQFF. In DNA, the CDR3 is TGCGCCAGCAGCCACCCTAGCGGGAGCGCCTACAATGAGCAGTTCTTC.

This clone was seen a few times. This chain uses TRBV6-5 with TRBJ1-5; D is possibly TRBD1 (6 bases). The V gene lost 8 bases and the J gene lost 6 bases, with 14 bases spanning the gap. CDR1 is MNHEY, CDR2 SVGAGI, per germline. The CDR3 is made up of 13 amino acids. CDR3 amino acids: CASGPGESQPQHF. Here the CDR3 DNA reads TGTGCCAGCGGCCCAGGGGAAAGTCAGCCCCAGCATTTT.

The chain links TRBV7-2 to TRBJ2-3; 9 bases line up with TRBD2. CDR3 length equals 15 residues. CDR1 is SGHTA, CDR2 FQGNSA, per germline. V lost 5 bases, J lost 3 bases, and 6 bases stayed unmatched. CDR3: CASSPGTSPTDTQYF. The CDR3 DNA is TGTGCCAGCAGCCCCGGGACTAGCCCGACAGATACGCAGTATTTT.

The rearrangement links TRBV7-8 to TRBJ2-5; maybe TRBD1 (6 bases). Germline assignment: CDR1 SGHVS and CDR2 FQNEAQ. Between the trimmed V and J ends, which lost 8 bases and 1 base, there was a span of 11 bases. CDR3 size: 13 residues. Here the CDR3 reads CASGRDTQETQYF. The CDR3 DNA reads TGTGCCAGCGGACGGGACACCCAAGAGACCCAGTACTTC.

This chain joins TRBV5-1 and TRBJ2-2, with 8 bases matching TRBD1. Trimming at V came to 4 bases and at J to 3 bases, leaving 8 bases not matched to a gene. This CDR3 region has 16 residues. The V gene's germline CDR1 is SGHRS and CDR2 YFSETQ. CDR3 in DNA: TGCGCCAGCAGCCTTCGACAGGGGACGGACACCGGGGAGCTGTTTTTT. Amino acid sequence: CASSLRQGTDTGELFF.

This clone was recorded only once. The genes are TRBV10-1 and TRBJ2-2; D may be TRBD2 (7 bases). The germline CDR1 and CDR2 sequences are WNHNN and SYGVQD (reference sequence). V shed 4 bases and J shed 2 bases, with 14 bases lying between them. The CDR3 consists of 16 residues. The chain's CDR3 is CASSAGAGANTGELFF. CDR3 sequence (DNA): TGCGCCAGCAGTGCCGGGGCGGGGGCAAACACCGGGGAGCTGTTTTTT.

The CDR3 reads CASSRPGGGTEAFF. The CDR3 DNA reads TGTGCCAGCAGCCGGCCCGGCGGGGGCACTGAAGCTTTCTTT. The chain joins TRBV5-4 to TRBJ1-1; D is possibly TRBD1 (5 bases). The CDR3 is made up of 14 amino acids. Germline V gives CDR1 SGHNT, CDR2 YYREEE (reference sequence). The germline V and J ends were trimmed by 4 bases and 4 bases, with 14 bases remaining between them. The full variable domain, its missing parts supplied by reference TRBV5-4 and TRBJ1-1, is ETGVTQSPTHLIKTRGQQVTLRCSSQSGHNTVSWYQQALGQGPQFIFQYYREEENGRGNFPPRFSGLQFPNYSSELNVNALELDDSALYLCASSRPGGGTEAFFGQGTRLTVV.

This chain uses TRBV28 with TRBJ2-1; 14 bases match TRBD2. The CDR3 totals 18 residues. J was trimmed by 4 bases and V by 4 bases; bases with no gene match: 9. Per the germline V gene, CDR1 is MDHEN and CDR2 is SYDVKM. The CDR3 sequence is CASSSRLAGGPSYNEQFF. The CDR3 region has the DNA TGTGCCAGCAGTTCTCGACTAGCGGGGGGGCCGTCGTACAATGAGCAGTTCTTC.

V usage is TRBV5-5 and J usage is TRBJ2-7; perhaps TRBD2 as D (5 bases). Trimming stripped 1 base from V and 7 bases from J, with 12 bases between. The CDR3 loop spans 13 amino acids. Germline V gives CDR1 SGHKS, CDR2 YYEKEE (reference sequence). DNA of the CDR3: TGTGCCAGCAGCTTGTTTACTACGGGGGAGCAGTACTTC. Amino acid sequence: CASSLFTTGEQYF.

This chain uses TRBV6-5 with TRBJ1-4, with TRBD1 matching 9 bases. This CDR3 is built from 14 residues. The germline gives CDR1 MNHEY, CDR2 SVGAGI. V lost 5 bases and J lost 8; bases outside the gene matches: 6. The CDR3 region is CASSQDRGFEKLFF. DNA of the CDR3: TGTGCCAGCAGTCAGGACAGGGGATTCGAAAAACTGTTTTTT.

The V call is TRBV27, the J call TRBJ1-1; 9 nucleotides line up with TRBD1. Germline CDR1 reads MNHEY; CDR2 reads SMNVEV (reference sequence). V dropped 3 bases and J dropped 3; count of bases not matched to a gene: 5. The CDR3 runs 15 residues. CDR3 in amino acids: CASSLGTGLDTEAFF. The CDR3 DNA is TGTGCCAGCAGTTTGGGGACAGGGCTGGACACTGAAGCTTTCTTT.

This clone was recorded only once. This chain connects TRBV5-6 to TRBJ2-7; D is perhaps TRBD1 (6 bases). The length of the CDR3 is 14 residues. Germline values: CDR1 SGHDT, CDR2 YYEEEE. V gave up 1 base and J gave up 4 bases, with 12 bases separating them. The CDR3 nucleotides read TGTGCCAGCAGCTTGTCGTCACAGGGTTACGAGCAGTACTTC. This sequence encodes CASSLSSQGYEQYF.

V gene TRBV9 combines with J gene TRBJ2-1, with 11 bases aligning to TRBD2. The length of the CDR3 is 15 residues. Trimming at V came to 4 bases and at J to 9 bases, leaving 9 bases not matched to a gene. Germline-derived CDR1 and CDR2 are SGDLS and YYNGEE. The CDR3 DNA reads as TGTGCCAGCAGCATGGGACTAGCGGAGCCAAGTGAGCAGTTCTTC. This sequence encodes CASSMGLAEPSEQFF.

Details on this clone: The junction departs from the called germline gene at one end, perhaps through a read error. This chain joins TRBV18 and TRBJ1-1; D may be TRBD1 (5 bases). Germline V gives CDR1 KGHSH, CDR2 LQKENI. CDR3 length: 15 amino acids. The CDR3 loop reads CASSPDVITDAGPEF. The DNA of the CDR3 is TGTGCCAGCTCACCTGACGTTATAACGGACGCGGGACCCGAATTT. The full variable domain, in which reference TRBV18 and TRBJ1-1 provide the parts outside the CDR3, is NAGVMQNPRHLVRRRGQEARLRCSPMKGHSHVYWYRQLPEEGLKFMVYLQKENIIDESGMPKERFSAEFPKEGPSILRIQQVVRGDSAAYFCASSPDVITDAGPEFGQGTRLTVV.

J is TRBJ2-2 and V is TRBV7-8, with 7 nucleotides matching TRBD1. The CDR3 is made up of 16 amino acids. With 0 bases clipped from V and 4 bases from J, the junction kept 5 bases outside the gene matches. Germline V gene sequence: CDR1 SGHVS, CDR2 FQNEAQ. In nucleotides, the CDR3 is TGTGCCAGCAGCTTAGCCTTAGGGGACAGCACCGGGGAGCTGTTTTTT. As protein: CASSLALGDSTGELFF.

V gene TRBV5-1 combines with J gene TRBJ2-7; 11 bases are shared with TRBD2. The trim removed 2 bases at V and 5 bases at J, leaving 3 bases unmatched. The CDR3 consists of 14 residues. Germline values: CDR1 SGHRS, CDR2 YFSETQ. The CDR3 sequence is CASSFSGRADEQYF. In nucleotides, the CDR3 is TGCGCCAGCAGCTTTAGCGGGAGGGCAGACGAGCAGTACTTC. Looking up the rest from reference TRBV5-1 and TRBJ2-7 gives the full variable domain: KAGVTQTPRYLIKTRGQQVTLSCSPISGHRSVSWYQQTPGQGLQFLFEYFSETQRNKGNFPGRFSGRQFSNSRSEMNVSTLELGDSALYLCASSFSGRADEQYFGPGTRLTVT.

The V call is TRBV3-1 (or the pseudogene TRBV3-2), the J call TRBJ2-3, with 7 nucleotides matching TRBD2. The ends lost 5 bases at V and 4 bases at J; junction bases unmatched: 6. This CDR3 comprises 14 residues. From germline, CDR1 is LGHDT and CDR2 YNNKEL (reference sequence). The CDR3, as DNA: TGTGCCAGCAGCGGACGGGAGGAGGCAGATACGCAGTATTTT. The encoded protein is CASSGREEADTQYF.